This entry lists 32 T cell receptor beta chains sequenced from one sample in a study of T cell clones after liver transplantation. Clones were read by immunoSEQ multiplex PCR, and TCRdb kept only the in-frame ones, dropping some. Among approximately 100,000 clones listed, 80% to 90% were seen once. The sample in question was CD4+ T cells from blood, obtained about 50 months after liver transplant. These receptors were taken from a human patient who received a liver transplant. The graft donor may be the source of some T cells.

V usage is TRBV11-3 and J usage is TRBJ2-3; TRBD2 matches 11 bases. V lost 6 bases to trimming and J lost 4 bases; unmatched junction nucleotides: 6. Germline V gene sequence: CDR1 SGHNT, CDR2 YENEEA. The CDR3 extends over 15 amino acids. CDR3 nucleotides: TGTGCCAGCAGTCTCACTAGCGGGAGATCAGATACGCAGTATTTT. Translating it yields CASSLTSGRSDTQYF.

Written as DNA, the CDR3 is TGTGCCAGCAGCGTTGGGAGCGGGGGATCCTACAATGAGCAGTTCTTC. It specifies CASSVGSGGSYNEQFF. The V gene is TRBV9, the J gene TRBJ2-1; 8 bases line up with TRBD2. Germline-derived CDR1 and CDR2 are SGDLS and YYNGEE. The CDR3 covers 16 residues. V shed 2 bases, J shed 1 base, and the junction held 5 bases outside the gene matches. The entire variable domain, with the rest obtained from reference TRBV9 and TRBJ2-1, is as follows: DSGVTQTPKHLITATGQRVTLRCSPRSGDLSVYWYQQSLDQGLQFLIQYYNGEERAKGNILERFSAQQFPDLHSELNLSSLELGDSALYFCASSVGSGGSYNEQFFGPGTRLTVL.

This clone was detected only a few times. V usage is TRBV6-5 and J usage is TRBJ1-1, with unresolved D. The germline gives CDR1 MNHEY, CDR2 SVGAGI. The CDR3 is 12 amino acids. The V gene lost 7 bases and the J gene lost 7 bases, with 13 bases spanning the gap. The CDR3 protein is CASTKRLGEAFF. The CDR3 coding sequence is TGTGCCAGCACCAAGAGATTGGGTGAAGCTTTCTTT.

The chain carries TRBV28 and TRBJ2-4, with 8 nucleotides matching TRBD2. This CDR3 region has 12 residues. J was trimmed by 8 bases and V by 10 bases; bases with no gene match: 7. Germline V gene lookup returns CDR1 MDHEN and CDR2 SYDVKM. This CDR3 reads CATRGGVDIQYF. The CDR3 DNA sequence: TGTGCCACCCGGGGGGGCGTCGACATTCAGTACTTC.

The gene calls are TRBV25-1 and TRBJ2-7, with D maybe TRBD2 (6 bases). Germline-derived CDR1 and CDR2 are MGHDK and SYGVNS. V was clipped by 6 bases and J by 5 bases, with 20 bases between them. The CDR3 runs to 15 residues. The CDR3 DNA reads TGTGCCAGCAGCAAAGGCGGGTGGAGGGTCGACGAGCAGTACTTC. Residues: CASSKGGWRVDEQYF.

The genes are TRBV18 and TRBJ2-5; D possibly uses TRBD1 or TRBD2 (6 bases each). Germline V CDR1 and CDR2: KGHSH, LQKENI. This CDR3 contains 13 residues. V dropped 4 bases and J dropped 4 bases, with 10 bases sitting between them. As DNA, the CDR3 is TGTGCCAGCTCACTCGGGGGCGGAGAGACCCAGTACTTC. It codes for CASSLGGGETQYF.

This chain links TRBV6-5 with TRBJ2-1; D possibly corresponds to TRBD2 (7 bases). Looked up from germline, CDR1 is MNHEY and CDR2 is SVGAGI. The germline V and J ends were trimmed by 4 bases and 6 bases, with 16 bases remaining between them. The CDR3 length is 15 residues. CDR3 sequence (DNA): TGTGCCAGCAGTTTTGCGGGGGCCGACTTCAATGAGCAGTTCTTC. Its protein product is CASSFAGADFNEQFF.

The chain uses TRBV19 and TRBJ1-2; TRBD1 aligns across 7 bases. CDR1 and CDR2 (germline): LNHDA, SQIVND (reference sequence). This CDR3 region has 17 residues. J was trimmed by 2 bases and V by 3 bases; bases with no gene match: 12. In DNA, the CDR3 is TGTGCCAGTAGTATTATGGGAAGGGCAGGGGGAAACTATGGCTACACCTTC. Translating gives CASSIMGRAGGNYGYTF.

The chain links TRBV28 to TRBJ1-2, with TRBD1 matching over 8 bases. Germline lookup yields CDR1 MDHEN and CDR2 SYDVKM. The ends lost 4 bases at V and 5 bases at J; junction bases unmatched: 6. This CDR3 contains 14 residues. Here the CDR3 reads CASSSPGQAYGYTF. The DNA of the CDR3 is TGTGCCAGCAGTTCCCCGGGACAGGCGTATGGCTACACCTTC.

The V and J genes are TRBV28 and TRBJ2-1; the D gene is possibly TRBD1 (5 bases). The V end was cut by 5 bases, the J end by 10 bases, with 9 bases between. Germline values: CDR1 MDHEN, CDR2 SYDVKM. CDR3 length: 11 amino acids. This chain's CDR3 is CASSPHREQFF. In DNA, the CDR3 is TGTGCCAGCAGTCCCCACAGGGAGCAGTTCTTC.

CDR3 coding DNA: TGTGCCAGCAGCTTAGCCCAGATCACCGGGGAGCTGTTTTTT. Protein product: CASSLAQITGELFF. The chain carries TRBV7-2 and TRBJ2-2, with unresolved D. The V end lost 0 bases, the J end lost 4 bases, and 6 bases lay between the germline ends. Per the germline V gene, CDR1 is SGHTA and CDR2 is FQGNSA. This CDR3 is 14 amino acids long.

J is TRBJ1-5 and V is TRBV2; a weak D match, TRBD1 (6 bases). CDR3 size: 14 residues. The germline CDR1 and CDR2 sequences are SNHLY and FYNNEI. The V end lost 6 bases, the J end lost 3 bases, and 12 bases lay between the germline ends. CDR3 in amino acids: CASSATGFNQPQHF. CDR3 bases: TGTGCCAGCAGCGCCACAGGGTTCAATCAGCCCCAGCATTTT.

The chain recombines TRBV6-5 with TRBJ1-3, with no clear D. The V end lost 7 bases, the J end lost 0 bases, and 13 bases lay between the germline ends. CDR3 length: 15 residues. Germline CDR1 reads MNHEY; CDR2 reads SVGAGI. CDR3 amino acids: CASTFDVRSGNTIYF. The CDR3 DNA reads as TGTGCCAGCACCTTTGACGTCCGCTCTGGAAACACCATATATTTT.

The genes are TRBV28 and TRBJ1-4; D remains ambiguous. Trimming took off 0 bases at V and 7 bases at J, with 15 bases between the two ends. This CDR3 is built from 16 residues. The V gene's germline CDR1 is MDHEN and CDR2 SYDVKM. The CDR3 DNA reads TGTGCCAGCAGTTTATGGACGGGGTTCTTGGGTGAAAAACTGTTTTTT. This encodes CASSLWTGFLGEKLFF. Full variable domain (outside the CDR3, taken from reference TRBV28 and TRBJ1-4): DVKVTQSSRYLVKRTGEKVFLECVQDMDHENMFWYRQDPGLGLRLIYFSYDVKMKEKGDIPEGYSVSREKKERFSLILESASTNQTSMYLCASSLWTGFLGEKLFFGSGTQLSVL.

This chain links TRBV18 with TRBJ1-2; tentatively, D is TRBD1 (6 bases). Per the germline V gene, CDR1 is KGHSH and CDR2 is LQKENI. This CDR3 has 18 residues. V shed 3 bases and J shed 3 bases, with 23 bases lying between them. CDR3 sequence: CASSPYGPLSGQYYGYTF. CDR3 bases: TGTGCCAGCTCACCTTATGGCCCCCTTAGCGGACAGTACTATGGCTACACCTTC.

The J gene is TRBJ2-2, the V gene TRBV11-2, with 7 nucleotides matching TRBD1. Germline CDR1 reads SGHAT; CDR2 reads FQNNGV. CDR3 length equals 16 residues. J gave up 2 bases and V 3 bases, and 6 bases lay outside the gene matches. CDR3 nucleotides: TGTGCCAGCAGCTTGGTAGAGGGGGCCAACACCGGGGAGCTGTTTTTT. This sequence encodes CASSLVEGANTGELFF.

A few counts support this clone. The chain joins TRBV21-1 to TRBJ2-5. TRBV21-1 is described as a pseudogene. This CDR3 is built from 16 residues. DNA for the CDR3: TGTGCCAGCAGCAAACGTATGCCAGCACTGGACGAGACCCAGTACTTC. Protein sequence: CASSKRMPALDETQYF.

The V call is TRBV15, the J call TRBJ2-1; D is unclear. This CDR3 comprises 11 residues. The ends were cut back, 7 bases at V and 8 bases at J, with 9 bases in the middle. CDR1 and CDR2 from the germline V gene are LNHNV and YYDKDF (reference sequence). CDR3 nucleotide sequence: TGTGCCACCACCCTATCAGATGAGCAGTTCTTC. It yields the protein CATTLSDEQFF.

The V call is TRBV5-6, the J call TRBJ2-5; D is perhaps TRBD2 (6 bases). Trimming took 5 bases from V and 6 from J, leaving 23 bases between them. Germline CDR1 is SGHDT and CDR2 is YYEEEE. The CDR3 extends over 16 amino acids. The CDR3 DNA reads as TGTGCCAGCAGGGGCGCTGAGGCGGGACCCTTAAAGACCCAGTACTTC. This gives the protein CASRGAEAGPLKTQYF.

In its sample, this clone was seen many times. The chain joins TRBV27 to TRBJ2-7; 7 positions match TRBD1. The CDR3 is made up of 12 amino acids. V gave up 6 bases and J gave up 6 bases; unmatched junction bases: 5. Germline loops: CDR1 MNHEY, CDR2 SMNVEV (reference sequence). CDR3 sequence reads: CASRTSGGEQYF. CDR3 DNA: TGTGCCAGCAGAACGTCAGGGGGCGAGCAGTACTTC.

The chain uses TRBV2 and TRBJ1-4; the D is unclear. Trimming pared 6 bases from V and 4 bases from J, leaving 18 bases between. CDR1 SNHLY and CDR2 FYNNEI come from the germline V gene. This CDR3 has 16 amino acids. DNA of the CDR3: TGTGCCAGCAGGTTAGGCAGCTCCTGGGGTAATGAAAAACTGTTTTTT. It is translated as CASRLGSSWGNEKLFF.

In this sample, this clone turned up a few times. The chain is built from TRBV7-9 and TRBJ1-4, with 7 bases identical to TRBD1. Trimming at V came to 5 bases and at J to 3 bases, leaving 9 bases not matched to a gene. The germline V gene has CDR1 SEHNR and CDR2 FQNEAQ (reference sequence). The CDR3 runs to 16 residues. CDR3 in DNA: TGTGCCAGCAGCCCAGGGGGGGTTGGGGCTAATGAAAAACTGTTTTTT. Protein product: CASSPGGVGANEKLFF.

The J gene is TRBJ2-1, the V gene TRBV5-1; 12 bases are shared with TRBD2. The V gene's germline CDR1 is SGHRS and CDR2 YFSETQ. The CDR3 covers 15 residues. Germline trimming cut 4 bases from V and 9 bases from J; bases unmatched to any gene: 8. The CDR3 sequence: CASSPRTSGEGEQFF. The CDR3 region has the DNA TGCGCCAGCAGCCCCAGGACTAGCGGGGAGGGTGAGCAGTTCTTC.

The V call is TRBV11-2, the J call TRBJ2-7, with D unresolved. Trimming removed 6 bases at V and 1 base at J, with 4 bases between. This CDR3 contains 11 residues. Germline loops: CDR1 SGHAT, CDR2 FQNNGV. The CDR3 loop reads CASSISYEQYF. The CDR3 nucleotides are TGTGCCAGCAGTATTTCCTACGAGCAGTACTTC.

CDR3 sequence: CASTPQARGNTEAFF. CDR3 sequence (DNA): TGTGCCAGTACCCCCCAGGCCAGGGGGAACACTGAAGCTTTCTTT. The gene calls are TRBV19 and TRBJ1-1; D perhaps matches TRBD1 (6 bases). Trimming shortened V by 7 bases and J by 1 base, and 16 bases separated the two germline ends. Germline V gene lookup returns CDR1 LNHDA and CDR2 SQIVND (reference sequence). This CDR3 comprises 15 residues.

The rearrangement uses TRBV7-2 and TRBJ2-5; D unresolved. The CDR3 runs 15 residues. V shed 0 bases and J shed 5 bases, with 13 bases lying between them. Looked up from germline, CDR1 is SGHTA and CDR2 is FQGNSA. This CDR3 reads CASSLALGSGETQYF. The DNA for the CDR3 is TGTGCCAGCAGCTTAGCTTTGGGCAGTGGGGAGACCCAGTACTTC.

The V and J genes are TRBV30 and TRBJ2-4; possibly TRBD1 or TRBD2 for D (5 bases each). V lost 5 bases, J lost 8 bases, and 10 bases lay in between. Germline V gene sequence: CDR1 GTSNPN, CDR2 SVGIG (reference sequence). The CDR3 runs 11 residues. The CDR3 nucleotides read TGTGCCTGGGGGGGACCCGACATTCAGTACTTC. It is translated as CAWGGPDIQYF.

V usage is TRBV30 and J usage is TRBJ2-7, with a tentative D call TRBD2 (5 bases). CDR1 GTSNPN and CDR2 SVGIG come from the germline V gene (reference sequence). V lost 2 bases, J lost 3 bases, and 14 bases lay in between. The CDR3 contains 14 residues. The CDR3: CAWSSQIRGYEQYF. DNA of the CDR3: TGTGCCTGGAGTTCCCAAATTCGGGGCTACGAGCAGTACTTC.

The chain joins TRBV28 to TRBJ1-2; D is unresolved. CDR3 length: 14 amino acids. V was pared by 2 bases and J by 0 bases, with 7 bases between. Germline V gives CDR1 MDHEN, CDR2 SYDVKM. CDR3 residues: CASSLMVANYGYTF. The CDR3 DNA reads TGTGCCAGCAGTTTAATGGTAGCTAACTATGGCTACACCTTC.

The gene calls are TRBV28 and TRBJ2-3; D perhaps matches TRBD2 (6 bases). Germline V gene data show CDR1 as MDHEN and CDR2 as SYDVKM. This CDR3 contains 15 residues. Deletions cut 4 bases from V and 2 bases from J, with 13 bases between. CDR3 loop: CASSWVAGHTDTQYF. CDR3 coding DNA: TGTGCCAGCAGTTGGGTTGCGGGGCACACAGATACGCAGTATTTT.

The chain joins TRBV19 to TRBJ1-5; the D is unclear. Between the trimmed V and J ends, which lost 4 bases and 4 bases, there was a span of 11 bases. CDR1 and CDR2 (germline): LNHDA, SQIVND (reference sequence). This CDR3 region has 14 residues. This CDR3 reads CASSTPVGNQPQHF. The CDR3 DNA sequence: TGTGCCAGTAGTACCCCCGTAGGAAATCAGCCCCAGCATTTT. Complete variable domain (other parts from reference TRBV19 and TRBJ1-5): DGGITQSPKYLFRKEGQNVTLSCEQNLNHDAMYWYRQDPGQGLRLIYYSQIVNDFQKGDIAEGYSVSREKKESFPLTVTSAQKNPTAFYLCASSTPVGNQPQHFGDGTRLSIL.

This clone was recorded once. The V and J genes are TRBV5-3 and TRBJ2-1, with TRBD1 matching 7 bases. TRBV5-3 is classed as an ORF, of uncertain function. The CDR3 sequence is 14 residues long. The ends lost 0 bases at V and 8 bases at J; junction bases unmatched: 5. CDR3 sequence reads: CARSLDGQGDEQFF. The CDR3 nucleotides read TGTGCCAGAAGCTTGGATGGGCAGGGGGATGAGCAGTTCTTC.